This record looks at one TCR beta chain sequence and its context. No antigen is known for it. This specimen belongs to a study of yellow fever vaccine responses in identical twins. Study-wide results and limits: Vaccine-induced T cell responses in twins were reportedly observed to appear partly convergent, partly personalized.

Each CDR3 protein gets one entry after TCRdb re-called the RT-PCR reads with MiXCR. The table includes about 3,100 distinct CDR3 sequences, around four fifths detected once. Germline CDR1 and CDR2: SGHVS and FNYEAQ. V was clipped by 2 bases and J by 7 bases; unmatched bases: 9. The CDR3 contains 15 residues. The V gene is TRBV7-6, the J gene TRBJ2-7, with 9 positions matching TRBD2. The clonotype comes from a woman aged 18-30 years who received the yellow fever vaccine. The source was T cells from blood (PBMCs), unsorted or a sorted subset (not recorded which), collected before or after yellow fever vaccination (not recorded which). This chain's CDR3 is CASSLFAGGPSEQYF. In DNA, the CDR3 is TGTGCCAGCAGCTTATTTGCGGGAGGGCCGAGTGAGCAGTACTTC. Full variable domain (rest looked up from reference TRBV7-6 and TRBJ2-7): GAGVSQSPRYKVTKRGQDVALRCDPISGHVSLYWYRQALGQGPEFLTYFNYEAQQDKSGLPNDRFSAERPEGSISTLTIQRTEQRDSAMYRCASSLFAGGPSEQYFGPGTRLTVT.